The 18 T cell receptor beta chains in this list originate from one sample, sequenced in a study of T cell changes during pregnancy in multiple sclerosis. Assay: immunoSEQ multiplex PCR; the TCRdb copy retains only in-frame clones and omits some. The data contain roughly 40,000 clones, around 92% of them singletons. The sequencing used CD4+ T cells from peripheral blood mononuclear cells, collected after pregnancy. These receptors came from a female donor in good health, enrolled as a control in a pregnancy study.

This chain links TRBV5-4 with TRBJ2-7; possibly TRBD1 for D (5 bases). Germline CDR1 SGHNT, CDR2 YYREEE (reference sequence). The length of the CDR3 is 13 residues. V lost 3 bases and J 1 base, leaving 8 bases between the germline ends. The CDR3: CASSSGHSYEQYF. CDR3 bases: TGTGCCAGCAGCTCTGGACATTCCTACGAGCAGTACTTC.

This clone has just one count. The V call is TRBV2, the J call TRBJ2-2; D is undetermined. CDR3 size: 15 residues. V was trimmed by 5 bases and J by 1 base, leaving 11 bases between them. The germline V gene encodes CDR1 SNHLY and CDR2 FYNNEI. Here the CDR3 DNA reads TGTGCCAGCAGTACAGTCGGTTTGAACACCGGGGAGCTGTTTTTT. This encodes CASSTVGLNTGELFF.

CDR3 residues: CASSQENRGRGSPLHF. CDR3 coding DNA: TGTGCCAGCAGCCAAGAGAATAGGGGGCGAGGTTCACCCCTCCACTTT. The chain employs TRBV4-2 and TRBJ1-6; 7 positions match TRBD1. J gave up 9 bases and V 0 bases, and 8 bases lay outside the gene matches. CDR3 length: 16 residues. CDR1 is LGHNA and CDR2 is YNFKEQ in the germline V gene.

The rearrangement joins TRBV5-1 to TRBJ1-2, with D possibly matching TRBD1 (5 bases). Germline CDR1 SGHRS, CDR2 YFSETQ. The CDR3 length is 16 residues. V dropped 1 base and J dropped 2 bases, with 15 bases sitting between them. Written as DNA, the CDR3 is TGCGCCAGCAGCTTGACGGGGGACGGACTAAACTATGGCTACACCTTC. Its protein is CASSLTGDGLNYGYTF.

The gene calls are TRBV29-1 and TRBJ1-1; possibly TRBD1 for D (6 bases). V shed 8 bases and J shed 2 bases, with 15 bases lying between them. Germline CDR1 is SQVTM and CDR2 is ANQGSEA. There are 13 residues in the CDR3. The CDR3 region is CSSKGGSNTEAFF. CDR3 DNA: TGCAGCTCGAAGGGGGGGTCAAACACTGAAGCTTTCTTT.

The chain combines TRBV7-3 with TRBJ2-2, with D perhaps TRBD2 (5 bases). V was shortened by 3 bases and J by 5 bases, with 13 bases between the two germline ends. Germline V gene sequence: CDR1 SGHTA, CDR2 FQGTGA. CDR3 size: 15 residues. The chain's CDR3 is CASSLVGELTGELFF. The CDR3 DNA reads TGTGCCAGCAGCTTGGTGGGAGAGCTTACCGGGGAGCTGTTTTTT.

J is TRBJ1-6 and V is TRBV7-8, with D possibly matching TRBD1 (5 bases). This CDR3 has 16 residues. V lost 5 bases, J lost 9 bases, and 20 bases lay in between. Germline CDR1 is SGHVS and CDR2 is FQNEAQ. The CDR3: CASSNGRWGVRSPLHF. CDR3 bases: TGTGCCAGCAGCAACGGACGGTGGGGGGTCCGTTCACCCCTCCACTTT.

This clone is a singleton in its sample. The genes are TRBV2 and TRBJ1-1; the D is unclear. Germline V lookup: CDR1 SNHLY, CDR2 FYNNEI. The CDR3 loop spans 12 amino acids. V lost 6 bases and J 11 bases, leaving 16 bases between the germline ends. CDR3 bases: TGTGCCAGCAGGGCCGAGGGCCTTAGGGCTTTCTTT. This encodes CASRAEGLRAFF.

In this sample, this clone turned up once. The V gene is TRBV28, the J gene TRBJ2-7; D might be TRBD2 (6 bases). Germline lookup yields CDR1 MDHEN and CDR2 SYDVKM. The CDR3 runs to 12 residues. V lost 7 bases and J 2 bases, leaving 9 bases between the germline ends. In DNA form, the CDR3 reads TGTGCCAGCACTTCGGGGGCCTACGAGCAGTACTTC. Translated, it gives CASTSGAYEQYF.

The J gene is TRBJ1-2, the V gene TRBV7-2, with 7 nucleotides matching TRBD1. Trimming removed 5 bases from V and 6 bases from J; junction bases left unmatched: 9. This CDR3 is 14 amino acids long. Germline V gene lookup returns CDR1 SGHTA and CDR2 FQGNSA. For the CDR3, the DNA is TGTGCCAGCAGCACCCGACAGGGTGGAAATGGCTACACCTTC. Its protein is CASSTRQGGNGYTF.

CDR3 region: CASSGLQGPYEQYF. The CDR3 DNA reads as TGTGCCAGCTCGGGACTACAGGGCCCCTACGAGCAGTACTTC. The chain has TRBV18 and TRBJ2-7; a weak D match, TRBD2 (7 bases). Germline V gives CDR1 KGHSH, CDR2 LQKENI. This CDR3 has 14 amino acids. Trimming pared 6 bases from V and 2 bases from J, leaving 14 bases between.

V is TRBV28 and J is TRBJ1-1, with TRBD1 matching over 10 bases. This CDR3 contains 15 residues. Germline CDR1 reads MDHEN; CDR2 reads SYDVKM. Germline trimming cut 6 bases from V and 6 bases from J; bases unmatched to any gene: 10. CDR3 sequence (DNA): TGTGCCAGCAGCCGAATAACCGGGACAGGGGCTGAAGCTTTCTTT. Translated, it gives CASSRITGTGAEAFF.

CDR3: CASSFLRTGTEQYF. CDR3 DNA: TGTGCCAGCAGCTTTCTTCGGACTGGAACCGAGCAGTACTTC. This chain links TRBV5-6 with TRBJ2-7; TRBD2 might be the D (5 bases). The CDR3 loop spans 14 amino acids. Trimming cost V 2 bases and J 6 bases, with 15 bases left between them. Germline V gives CDR1 SGHDT, CDR2 YYEEEE.

The V call is TRBV27, the J call TRBJ2-1; the D is unclear. Germline V gene lookup returns CDR1 MNHEY and CDR2 SMNVEV (reference sequence). CDR3 length: 13 amino acids. The V gene lost 5 bases and the J gene lost 6 bases, with 11 bases spanning the gap. Here the CDR3 DNA reads TGTGCCAGCAGTGGTCGTGTCGGCAATGAGCAGTTCTTC. This sequence encodes CASSGRVGNEQFF.

J is TRBJ1-1 and V is TRBV7-8; D is possibly TRBD1 (5 bases). V dropped 6 bases and J dropped 3 bases, with 20 bases sitting between them. The CDR3 is 16 amino acids. The germline V gene encodes CDR1 SGHVS and CDR2 FQNEAQ. The CDR3 DNA is TGTGCCAGCAGACGGAGACGGTATGCCAGGGACACTGAAGCTTTCTTT. It specifies CASRRRRYARDTEAFF. The full variable domain, rest sourced from reference TRBV7-8 and TRBJ1-1, is GAGVSQSPRYKVAKRGQDVALRCDPISGHVSLFWYQQALGQGPEFLTYFQNEAQLDKSGLPSDRFFAERPEGSVSTLKIQRTQQEDSAVYLCASRRRRYARDTEAFFGQGTRLTVV.

CDR3: CASSLTGYSNQPQHF. In DNA, the CDR3 is TGTGCCAGCAGTCTTACAGGGTATAGCAATCAGCCCCAGCATTTT. This chain links TRBV28 with TRBJ1-5; a possible D gene is TRBD1 (6 bases). The V end lost 5 bases, the J end lost 0 bases, and 11 bases lay between the germline ends. The CDR3 extends over 15 amino acids. Germline V gene data show CDR1 as MDHEN and CDR2 as SYDVKM. Based on the CDR3 plus reference TRBV28 and TRBJ1-5, the full variable domain is DVKVTQSSRYLVKRTGEKVFLECVQDMDHENMFWYRQDPGLGLRLIYFSYDVKMKEKGDIPEGYSVSREKKERFSLILESASTNQTSMYLCASSLTGYSNQPQHFGDGTRLSIL.

This clone was seen a handful of times. Written as DNA, the CDR3 is TGCGCCAGCAGCCCCGGACAGGGAAAAGAGACCCAGTACTTC. The encoded protein is CASSPGQGKETQYF. The V and J genes are TRBV4-1 and TRBJ2-5; 8 bases match TRBD1. The CDR3 has 14 amino acids. Per germline, CDR1 MGHRA and CDR2 YSYEKL. The V segment lost 4 bases and the J segment 3 bases; nucleotides outside the gene matches: 4.

The chain employs TRBV9 and TRBJ1-1; 9 bases map to TRBD1. V trimming: 0 bases; J trimming: 10 bases; junction bases outside the gene matches: 10. In germline, CDR1 is SGDLS, CDR2 YYNGEE. The CDR3 contains 15 residues. The CDR3 nucleotides read TGTGCCAGCAGCGTAGAGAGGGATACAGGGGGCGCAGCTTTCTTT. Encoded protein: CASSVERDTGGAAFF.